The 10 T cell receptor beta chains reported below all come from one sample, sequenced in a study of identical twins. TCRdb ran MiXCR on the 5' RACE reads and lists one entry per CDR3 protein. The data hold some 1,700,000 distinct CDR3 sequences, with around a third observed a single time. The sequencing input was cord blood. The receptor source for this set is a newborn girl in good health.

This clonotype was seen a few times. This rearrangement joins TRBV7-2 to TRBJ2-1; 12 bases are shared with TRBD2. With 4 bases clipped from V and 5 bases from J, the junction kept 12 bases outside the gene matches. Germline V lookup: CDR1 SGHTA, CDR2 FQGNSA. CDR3 size: 18 residues. CDR3 nucleotides: TGTGCCAGCAGCTATAACAGCGTAAGGACTAGCGGGAACAATGAGCAGTTCTTC. Protein sequence: CASSYNSVRTSGNNEQFF.

This clonotype was observed a handful of times. This chain joins TRBV20-1 and TRBJ1-5; D is unresolved. Germline values: CDR1 DFQATT, CDR2 SNEGSKA (reference sequence). Trimming removed 4 bases at V and 3 bases at J, with 7 bases between. The CDR3 consists of 12 residues. In nucleotides, the CDR3 is TGCAGTGCTATTGACAACAATCAGCCCCAGCATTTT. Translation gives CSAIDNNQPQHF.

V usage is TRBV20-1 and J usage is TRBJ1-5; tentatively, D is TRBD1 (6 bases). Germline V lookup: CDR1 DFQATT, CDR2 SNEGSKA (reference sequence). V was trimmed by 6 bases and J by 7 bases, leaving 16 bases between them. There are 13 residues in the CDR3. The CDR3 sequence is CSALTGAGQPQHF. DNA for the CDR3: TGCAGTGCCTTGACGGGGGCAGGACAGCCCCAGCATTTT.

Turning to this clonotype: At one end the junction does not follow the germline gene, possibly because of a read error. The J gene is TRBJ1-2, the V gene TRBV6-2 or TRBV6-3; possibly TRBD1 for D (6 bases). This CDR3 contains 16 residues. Germline CDR1 is MNHEY and CDR2 is SVGEGT. DNA of the CDR3: TGTGCCAGCAGCTACTCGTTCAGGGGAACCCTTGATGGCTACACCTTC. It specifies CASSYSFRGTLDGYTF.

This clonotype turned up a few times. This chain uses TRBV6-6 with TRBJ1-2; 10 positions match TRBD1. V was pared by 6 bases and J by 2 bases, with 9 bases of the junction left unmatched. Germline CDR1 is MNHNY and CDR2 is SVGAGI (reference sequence). CDR3 length equals 16 residues. CDR3 coding DNA: TGTGCCAGCAGCGAGGGACAGGGGCGTGGAAACTATGGCTACACCTTC. Amino acid sequence: CASSEGQGRGNYGYTF.

At least ten counts were recorded for this clonotype. The gene calls are TRBV7-2 and TRBJ2-1; no firm D call. The CDR3 is 11 amino acids. Trimming took 6 bases from V and 5 from J, leaving 5 bases between them. The germline V gene has CDR1 SGHTA and CDR2 FQGNSA. The CDR3 is CASRFNNEQFF. The CDR3 bases are TGTGCCAGCAGGTTTAACAATGAGCAGTTCTTC.

About this clonotype itself: Germline and junction disagree at one end, which may indicate a read error. The chain uses TRBV27 and TRBJ1-5, with a tentative D call TRBD1 (6 bases). The CDR3 covers 14 residues. In germline, CDR1 is MNHEY, CDR2 SMNVEV (reference sequence). CDR3 loop: CACSLRGGNQPQHF. The CDR3 DNA follows: TGTGCCTGCAGTCTCAGGGGCGGCAATCAGCCCCAGCATTTT.

V and J are TRBV10-3 and TRBJ1-4, with D tentatively TRBD1 (5 bases). The CDR3 is 14 amino acids. Trimming shortened V by 5 bases and J by 10 bases, and 17 bases separated the two germline ends. In germline, CDR1 is ENHRY, CDR2 SYGVKD. CDR3 in DNA: TGTGCCATCAGTCCCGGGCCAGGCGGGGCAAAACTGTTTTTT. The encoded protein is CAISPGPGGAKLFF.

This clonotype was counted a few times. This chain links TRBV5-1 with TRBJ2-1; D is perhaps TRBD2 (5 bases). The CDR3 consists of 15 residues. Deletions cut 3 bases from V and 2 bases from J, with 12 bases between. From germline, CDR1 is SGHRS and CDR2 YFSETQ. CDR3 DNA: TGCGCCAGCAGCTCGGGAAGAGGCCCCTACAATGAGCAGTTCTTC. Its translation: CASSSGRGPYNEQFF.

The chain combines TRBV2 with TRBJ2-3; TRBD2 agrees at 13 bases. This CDR3 comprises 16 residues. The junction had 7 bases not matched to a gene; V was cut back by 6 bases and J by 4 bases. The germline V gene has CDR1 SNHLY and CDR2 FYNNEI. CDR3 sequence reads: CASRPTSGGAPDTQYF. The CDR3 DNA is TGTGCCAGCAGACCCACTAGCGGGGGGGCCCCAGATACGCAGTATTTT. The full variable domain, rest sourced from reference TRBV2 and TRBJ2-3, is EPEVTQTPSHQVTQMGQEVILRCVPISNHLYFYWYRQILGQKVEFLVSFYNNEISEKSEIFDDQFSVERPDGSNFTLKIRSTKLEDSAMYFCASRPTSGGAPDTQYFGPGTRLTVL.